A few counts support the clone carrying this T cell receptor beta chain. The target antigen is unknown. Unique molecular identifiers (one per individual cDNA molecule) were attached. MiXCR was run by TCRdb on the 5' RACE reads, yielding one entry per CDR3 protein. The table lists around 80,000 distinct CDR3 sequences, roughly an eighth of them singletons. This record comes from a study of early T cells in non-severe SARS-CoV-2 infection. Regarding the study as a whole: VDJdb-based matching was biased toward anti-spike CD8 responses and missed private and CD4 specificities.

Sequenced sample: whole blood. This TCR derives from an adult who was a healthcare worker with PCR-confirmed SARS-CoV-2 infection or an uninfected control (not recorded which).

CDR3 loop: CSAVRDWTSGNTIYF. The CDR3, as DNA: TGCAGTGCTGTCCGGGACTGGACCTCTGGAAACACCATATATTTT. This chain uses TRBV20-1 with TRBJ1-3; TRBD1 is a possible D gene (5 bases). The CDR3 extends over 15 amino acids. CDR1 is DFQATT, CDR2 SNEGSKA, per germline (reference sequence). V shed 5 bases and J shed 0 bases, with 14 bases lying between them.